This paragraph covers one T cell receptor beta chain sequence. Its target is not known. This entry comes from a study of somatic mutations in cytotoxic T cells in rheumatoid arthritis. Trimming took 5 bases from V and 10 from J, leaving 8 bases between them. This CDR3 comprises 9 residues. Germline V gives CDR1 DFQATT, CDR2 SNEGSKA (reference sequence). Study-level points and caveats: CD8+ clonality increased with age in rheumatoid arthritis patients but not in healthy controls. About an eighth of the 65 patients had a largest CD8+ clone above 20% of CD8+ cells.

The protocol was immunoSEQ multiplex PCR, while the TCRdb copy is restricted to in-frame clones and leaves out a portion. Of about 18,000 clones listed, approximately 80% are singletons. The rearrangement links TRBV20-1 to TRBJ1-2; D might be TRBD1 (5 bases). Material for sequencing was CD8+ T cells sorted from blood. The source is an adult with rheumatoid arthritis. The chain's CDR3 is CSAPGAYTF. The CDR3 DNA reads as TGCAGTGCTCCTGGGGCCTACACCTTC.